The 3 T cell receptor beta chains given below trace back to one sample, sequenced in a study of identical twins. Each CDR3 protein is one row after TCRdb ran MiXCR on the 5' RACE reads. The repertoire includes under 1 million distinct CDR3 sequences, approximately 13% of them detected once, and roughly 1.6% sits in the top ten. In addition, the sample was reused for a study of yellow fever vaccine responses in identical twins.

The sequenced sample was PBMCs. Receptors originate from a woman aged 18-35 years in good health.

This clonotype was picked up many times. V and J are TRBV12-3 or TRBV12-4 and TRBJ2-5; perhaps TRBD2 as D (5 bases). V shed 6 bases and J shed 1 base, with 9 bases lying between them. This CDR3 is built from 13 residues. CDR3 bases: TGTGCCAGCAGCCGCCGGGGCCAAGAGACCCAGTACTTC. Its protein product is CASSRRGQETQYF.

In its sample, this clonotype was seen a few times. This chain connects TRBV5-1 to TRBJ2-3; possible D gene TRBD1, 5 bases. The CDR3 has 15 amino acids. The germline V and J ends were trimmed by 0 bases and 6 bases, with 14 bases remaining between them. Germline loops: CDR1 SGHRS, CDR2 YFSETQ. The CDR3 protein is CASSLVGQKGDTQYF. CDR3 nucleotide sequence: TGCGCCAGCAGCTTGGTAGGGCAGAAGGGGGATACGCAGTATTTT.

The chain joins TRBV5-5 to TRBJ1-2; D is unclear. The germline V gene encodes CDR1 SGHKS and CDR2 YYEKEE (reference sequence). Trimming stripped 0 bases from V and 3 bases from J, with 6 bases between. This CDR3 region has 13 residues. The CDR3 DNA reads TGTGCCAGCAGCTTGGAGCCAGACTATGGCTACACCTTC. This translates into CASSLEPDYGYTF. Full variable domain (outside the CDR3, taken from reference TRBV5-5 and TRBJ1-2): DAGVTQSPTHLIKTRGQQVTLRCSPISGHKSVSWYQQVLGQGPQFIFQYYEKEERGRGNFPDRFSARQFPNYSSELNVNALLLGDSALYLCASSLEPDYGYTFGSGTRLTVV.